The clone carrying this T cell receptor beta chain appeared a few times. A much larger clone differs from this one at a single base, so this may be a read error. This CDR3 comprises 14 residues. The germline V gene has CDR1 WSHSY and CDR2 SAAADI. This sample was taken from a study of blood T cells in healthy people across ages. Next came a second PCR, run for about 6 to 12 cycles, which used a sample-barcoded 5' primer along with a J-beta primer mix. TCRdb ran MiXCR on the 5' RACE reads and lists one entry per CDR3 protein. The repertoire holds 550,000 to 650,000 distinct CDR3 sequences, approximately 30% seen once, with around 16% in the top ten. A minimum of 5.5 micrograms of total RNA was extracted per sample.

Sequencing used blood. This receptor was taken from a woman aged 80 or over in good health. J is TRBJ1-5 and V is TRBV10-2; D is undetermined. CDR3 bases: TGCGCCAGCAGGGAGTCCGGACTCAATCAGCCCCAGCATTTT. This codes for CASRESGLNQPQHF.